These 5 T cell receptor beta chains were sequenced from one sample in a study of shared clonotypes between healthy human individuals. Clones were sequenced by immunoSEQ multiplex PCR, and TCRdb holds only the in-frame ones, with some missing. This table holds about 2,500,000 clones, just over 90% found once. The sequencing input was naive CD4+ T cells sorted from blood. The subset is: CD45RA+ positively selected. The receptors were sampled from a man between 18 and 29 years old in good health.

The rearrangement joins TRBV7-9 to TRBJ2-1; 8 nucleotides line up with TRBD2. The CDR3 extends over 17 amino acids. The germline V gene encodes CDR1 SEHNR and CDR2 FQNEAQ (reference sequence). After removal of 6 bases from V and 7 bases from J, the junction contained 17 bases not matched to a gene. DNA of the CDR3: TGTGCCAGCAGGGCAGACTGGCGGGGGGCCGGTGAGAATGAGCAGTTCTTC. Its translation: CASRADWRGAGENEQFF.

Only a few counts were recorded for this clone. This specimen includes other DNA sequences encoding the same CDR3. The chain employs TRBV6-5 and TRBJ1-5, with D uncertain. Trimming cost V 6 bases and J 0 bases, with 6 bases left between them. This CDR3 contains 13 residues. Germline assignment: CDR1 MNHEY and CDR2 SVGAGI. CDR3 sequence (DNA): TGTGCCAGCAGCCGTGATAGCAATCAGCCCCAGCATTTT. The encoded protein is CASSRDSNQPQHF.

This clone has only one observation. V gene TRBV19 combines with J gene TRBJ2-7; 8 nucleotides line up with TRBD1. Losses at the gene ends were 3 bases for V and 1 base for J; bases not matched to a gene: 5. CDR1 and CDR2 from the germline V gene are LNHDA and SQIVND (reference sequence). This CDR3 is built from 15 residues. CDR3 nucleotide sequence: TGTGCCAGTAGTATGAGGGGGACAGGTTCCTACGAGCAGTACTTC. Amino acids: CASSMRGTGSYEQYF.

CDR3 residues: CASRLGGTIQETQYF. CDR3 nucleotide sequence: TGTGCCTCCCGATTAGGCGGGACTATCCAAGAGACCCAGTACTTC. The chain combines TRBV5-5 with TRBJ2-5; TRBD2 matches at 7 bases. This CDR3 spans 15 amino acids. V shed 10 bases, J shed 1 base, and the junction held 13 bases outside the gene matches. The germline V gene has CDR1 SGHKS and CDR2 YYEKEE (reference sequence). Full variable domain (missing parts from reference TRBV5-5 and TRBJ2-5): DAGVTQSPTHLIKTRGQQVTLRCSPISGHKSVSWYQQVLGQGPQFIFQYYEKEERGRGNFPDRFSARQFPNYSSELNVNALLLGDSALYLCASRLGGTIQETQYFGPGTRLLVL.

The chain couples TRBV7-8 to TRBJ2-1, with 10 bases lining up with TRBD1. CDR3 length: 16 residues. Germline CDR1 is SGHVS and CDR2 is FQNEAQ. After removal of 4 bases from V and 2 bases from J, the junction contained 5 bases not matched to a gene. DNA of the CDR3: TGTGCCAGCAGCTCCAGGACAGGGGGACCCTACAATGAGCAGTTCTTC. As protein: CASSSRTGGPYNEQFF.